Given below is one T cell receptor (beta chain) in context. Its target antigen remains unknown. No much larger clonotype is one base removed from it; base qualities were not supplied. The CDR3, cysteine through phenylalanine, is 13 amino acids long. The DNA shown is the 39-base CDR3, in frame from base 1. CDR1 and CDR2 (GTSNPN, SVGIG) derive from the germline V gene (reference sequence). Germline trimming amounts to 5 bases on V and 5 bases on J, with 4 as the count of junction bases outside the gene matches. TCRbeta CDR3 regions were amplified from genomic DNA using the immunoSEQ Assay, a bias-controlled multiplex PCR. The authors' analysis ran thus. The number of nucleated cells in each sample was estimated from the amplification of reference gene primers within the assay. To quantify the absolute abundance of each unique TCRbeta CDR3 rearrangement, sequence reads were collapsed and filtered. For each sample, productive Simpson clonality was calculated as the square root of Simpson's diversity index across productive rearrangements. TCRdb's version of the immuneACCESS table is confined to in-frame rearrangements and falls short of the full clone set. An unresolved V gene accounts for under half of the shortfall where checked; the remainder is of unknown origin. For V, J and clone size, that table is used; D and trimming come from the DNA. The sample contains fewer than 450,000 clones, 90% of them found a single time. The biggest ten clones account for 0.6% of the sample.

Participants in the prospective study were enrolled through a virtual design, were aged roughly 18 to 100 years, and lived in about 25 United States geographic areas. To assign participants to cohorts, the prospective study relied on clinical history that participants themselves reported in a screening survey and a study questionnaire. For ImmuneRACE Cohort 3, a participant was defined as recovered based on two consecutive negative NP/OP PCR tests, clearance by a healthcare professional, or resolution of symptoms. Each participant in the prospective study had whole blood, serum and a nasopharyngeal or oropharyngeal swab collected by mobile phlebotomists. Additional blood draws and questionnaires over an approximately 2-month period could optionally be provided by prospective study participants. Blood samples from the prospective study were shipped frozen or at room temperature prior to DNA extraction.

This entry is derived from a study of blood T cell repertoires in COVID-19 (dated by TCRdb to about 2020). Regarding the study in general: The collaborator samples originated in the United States, Italy and Spain and spanned the acute and convalescent phases of COVID-19. The material from the prospective study consisted of cDNA or gDNA derived from T cells, B-cell-depleted T cells, or PBMCs. The dataset comprised deeply sampled blood TCRbeta repertoires from subjects exposed to, actively infected with, or recovered from COVID-19. The repertoires were made available in a free public database intended to serve as a resource for research on the immune response to SARS-CoV-2. The samples were drawn from two sources: the first 160 participants of the ongoing ImmuneRACE study, and 1,000 to 1,500 subjects contributed by 6 global collaborators. Nearly every sample came with metadata listing a de-identified subject ID, COVID-19 status, age in years and sex. Where available, HLA class I and class II types were obtained from metadata supplied by the sample provider rather than from assay-based typing. Results and caveats for the whole study, not just this receptor: The quantity of clinical and demographic metadata differed by source and by participant and was supplied without curation.

The sample was PBMCs or T cells enriched from blood (not recorded which). The rearranged segments are TRBV30 and TRBJ2-5, with TRBD1 identical over 11 junction bases. The source of this sequence is a man younger than 30 who had recovered from COVID-19. The CDR3 protein sequence reads: CAWGTGGRETQYF. The nucleotide sequence is given as TGTGCCTGGGGGACAGGGGGAAGGGAGACCCAGTACTTC. Extended through the reference TRBV30 and TRBJ2-5 proteins, this CDR3 yields the full variable domain: SQTIHQWPATLVQPVGSPLSLECTVEGTSNPNLYWYRQAAGRGLQLLFYSVGIGQISSEVPQNLSASRPQDRQFILSSKKLLLSDSGFYLCAWGTGGRETQYFGPGTRLLVL.